The T cell receptor beta chain described here comes from a study of T cells in Graves' hyperthyroidism and ophthalmopathy. The CDR3 regions of TCR beta were amplified from RNA transcripts. The HTBI primer set served for first-round RT-PCR of the TCR CDR3. MiXCR, applied by TCRdb to the multiplex PCR reads, yields one record per CDR3 protein. Of nearly 600,000 distinct CDR3 sequences in the sample, 14% are singletons; the top ten hold 7% to 9%. Sequenced input: blood. This sequence was found in a woman younger than 30 with Graves' ophthalmopathy.

CDR3 sequence (DNA): TGTGCTAGTGGTTTGGTACTTGGGACAGGGGACTACGAGCAGTACTTC. Protein sequence: CASGLVLGTGDYEQYF. This rearrangement joins TRBV12-5 to TRBJ2-7, with 10 bases lining up with TRBD1. CDR1 LGHNT and CDR2 FRNRAP come from the germline V gene. Unmatched junction bases numbered 5, after V lost 0 bases and J lost 3 bases. The CDR3 has 16 amino acids.